The 12 T cell receptor beta chains in this list originate from one sample, sequenced in a study of blood T cell repertoires in COVID-19. Data came from immunoSEQ multiplex PCR; TCRdb stores just in-frame clones and leaves some out. Of around 190,000 clones listed, about 85% are singletons. The sequencing sample was made of peripheral blood. The receptors here all came from a young man with acute or convalescent COVID-19.

The genes are TRBV18 and TRBJ2-2, with no clear D. This CDR3 is built from 15 residues. The germline CDR1 and CDR2 sequences are KGHSH and LQKENI. V was clipped by 3 bases and J by 0 bases, with 8 bases between them. The CDR3 spells CASSPRQPNTGELFF. CDR3 in DNA: TGTGCCAGCTCACCGCGGCAACCGAACACCGGGGAGCTGTTTTTT.

This rearrangement joins TRBV4-1 to TRBJ2-3; tentative D call: TRBD1 (5 bases). Trimming left V 2 bases short and J 3 bases short, with 12 bases between. This CDR3 has 15 amino acids. Germline V gene data show CDR1 as MGHRA and CDR2 as YSYEKL. CDR3 in amino acids: CASSQSTARTDTQYF. The CDR3 nucleotides read TGCGCCAGCAGCCAATCGACAGCGAGGACAGATACGCAGTATTTT.

This clone was observed a single time. The chain has TRBV7-8 and TRBJ1-5, with 10 bases that match TRBD1. Germline loops: CDR1 SGHVS, CDR2 FQNEAQ. Trimming cost V 4 bases and J 6 bases; bases outside gene matches: 3. The CDR3 runs 14 residues. Here the CDR3 DNA reads TGTGCCAGCAGCTGGACAGGGGGTTTTCAGCCCCAGCATTTT. It encodes CASSWTGGFQPQHF.

Written as DNA, the CDR3 is TGTGCCAGCAGTTTCGCCGCGGGGGGATCGACTGGAAACACCATATATTTT. Amino acid sequence: CASSFAAGGSTGNTIYF. The chain has TRBV28 and TRBJ1-3; tentative D call: TRBD1 (5 bases). Trimming took off 3 bases at V and 2 bases at J, with 17 bases between the two ends. Looked up from germline, CDR1 is MDHEN and CDR2 is SYDVKM. The CDR3 is 17 residues long.

The sample holds a few counts of this clone. The genes are TRBV5-6 and TRBJ1-5, with a tentative D call TRBD1 (5 bases). The CDR3 is 15 residues long. V lost 0 bases to trimming and J lost 7 bases, with 14 bases between them. Germline values: CDR1 SGHDT, CDR2 YYEEEE. The CDR3 coding sequence is TGTGCCAGCAGCTTGGGACAGATTGGAGGGCAGCCCCAGCATTTT. Its translation: CASSLGQIGGQPQHF. Full variable domain (outside the CDR3, taken from reference TRBV5-6 and TRBJ1-5): DAGVTQSPTHLIKTRGQQVTLRCSPKSGHDTVSWYQQALGQGPQFIFQYYEEEERQRGNFPDRFSGHQFPNYSSELNVNALLLGDSALYLCASSLGQIGGQPQHFGDGTRLSIL.

The chain recombines TRBV20-1 with TRBJ2-5; 8 bases fit TRBD2. This CDR3 has 15 residues. From germline, CDR1 is DFQATT and CDR2 SNEGSKA (reference sequence). Germline trimming cut 3 bases from V and 5 bases from J; bases unmatched to any gene: 11. The CDR3 protein is CSASAGRGIGETQYF. The CDR3 region has the DNA TGCAGTGCTAGTGCCGGGAGGGGGATAGGGGAGACCCAGTACTTC.

This chain uses TRBV7-6 with TRBJ1-5; TRBD1 matches at 11 bases. CDR1 and CDR2 from the germline V gene are SGHVS and FNYEAQ. V lost 6 bases and J lost 15; bases outside the gene matches: 4. The CDR3 has 11 amino acids. The CDR3 DNA is TGTGCCAGCAGTGGACAGGGGGCGGTGCATTTT. It codes for CASSGQGAVHF.

The gene calls are TRBV6-1 and TRBJ1-2, with 9 bases that match TRBD1. V was pared by 5 bases and J by 5 bases, with 3 bases of the junction left unmatched. This CDR3 is 13 amino acids long. CDR1 MNHNS and CDR2 SASEGT come from the germline V gene. CDR3 region: CASSKQGAYGYTF. In DNA form, the CDR3 reads TGTGCCAGCAGTAAACAGGGGGCGTATGGCTACACCTTC.

The J gene is TRBJ2-7, the V gene TRBV30, with a weak D call TRBD1 (6 bases). The germline V and J ends were trimmed by 3 bases and 3 bases, with 6 bases remaining between them. The CDR3 has 11 amino acids. Germline V gene sequence: CDR1 GTSNPN, CDR2 SVGIG (reference sequence). Here the CDR3 DNA reads TGTGCCTGGAGACAGGGCTACGAGCAGTACTTC. It is translated as CAWRQGYEQYF.

This chain links TRBV15 with TRBJ2-2; TRBD1 might be the D (6 bases). Between the trimmed V and J ends, which lost 0 bases and 3 bases, there was a span of 11 bases. CDR1 and CDR2 from the germline V gene are LNHNV and YYDKDF (reference sequence). The CDR3 runs 16 residues. This chain's CDR3 is CATSREGGLDTGELFF. For the CDR3, the DNA is TGTGCCACCAGCAGAGAAGGGGGTTTGGACACCGGGGAGCTGTTTTTT. Filled out from reference TRBV15 and TRBJ2-2, the complete variable domain reads DAMVIQNPRYQVTQFGKPVTLSCSQTLNHNVMYWYQQKSSQAPKLLFHYYDKDFNNEADTPDNFQSRRPNTSFCFLDIRSPGLGDTAMYLCATSREGGLDTGELFFGEGSRLTVL.

The chain uses TRBV19 and TRBJ2-1; the D gene is possibly TRBD1 (6 bases). The CDR3 runs to 15 residues. Germline CDR1 LNHDA, CDR2 SQIVND (reference sequence). The V and J ends lost 3 bases and 5 bases respectively, with 14 bases between them. Here the CDR3 DNA reads TGTGCCAGTAGTATCGGGCAGGGGTACCACAATGAGCAGTTCTTC. Its protein is CASSIGQGYHNEQFF.

This sequence joins TRBV6-6 and TRBJ2-3; D not resolved. This CDR3 is built from 14 residues. Germline CDR1 MNHNY, CDR2 SVGAGI (reference sequence). V was trimmed by 3 bases and J by 3 bases, leaving 10 bases between them. CDR3 sequence: CASSYPPRTDTQYF. In nucleotides, the CDR3 is TGTGCCAGCAGTTATCCCCCTCGGACAGATACGCAGTATTTT.